Presented here are 15 T cell receptor beta chains from one specimen sequenced in a study of T-cell reconstitution after alpha-beta-depleted transplantation in children. Preparation of the TCRbeta library was carried out with unique molecular identifiers. Each CDR3 protein gets one entry after TCRdb re-called the PCR reads with MiXCR. The table lists 490,000 or so distinct CDR3 sequences, 10% of them singletons. Sequencing used PBMCs, obtained before TCRalphabeta/CD19-depleted stem cell transplant. The source is a child aged 2 to 15 with inherited bone marrow failure, due to receive a stem cell transplant.

The chain combines TRBV4-1 with TRBJ2-5; D gene ambiguous. The CDR3 loop spans 16 amino acids. Germline V gene data show CDR1 as MGHRA and CDR2 as YSYEKL. V lost 0 bases to trimming and J lost 5 bases, with 16 bases between them. CDR3 in DNA: TGCGCCAGCAGCCAAGATCGCGGCGAGAGATGGGAGACCCAGTACTTC. As protein: CASSQDRGERWETQYF.

At least ten counts were recorded for this clonotype. The V and J genes are TRBV29-1 and TRBJ2-2, with 10 bases lining up with TRBD1. Germline assignment: CDR1 SQVTM and CDR2 ANQGSEA. V trimming: 6 bases; J trimming: 7 bases; junction bases outside the gene matches: 2. This CDR3 region has 12 residues. This chain's CDR3 is CSVGQGSGELFF. The CDR3 DNA reads as TGCAGCGTGGGACAGGGGAGCGGGGAGCTGTTTTTT.

The gene calls are TRBV5-1 and TRBJ2-1, with 14 bases matching TRBD2. The germline CDR1 and CDR2 sequences are SGHRS and YFSETQ. The CDR3 is made up of 17 amino acids. With 4 bases clipped from V and 8 bases from J, the junction kept 11 bases outside the gene matches. The CDR3 loop is CASSLRGLAGESYEQFF. Written as DNA, the CDR3 is TGCGCCAGCAGCCTAAGGGGACTAGCGGGAGAAAGCTATGAGCAGTTCTTC.

This clonotype occurred many times. The rearrangement uses TRBV11-2 and TRBJ2-3, with 7 nucleotides matching TRBD2. After removal of 0 bases from V and 6 bases from J, the junction contained 12 bases not matched to a gene. The CDR3 is 17 amino acids. Germline V CDR1 and CDR2: SGHAT, FQNNGV. The DNA of the CDR3 is TGTGCCAGCAGCTTAGAGGCTAGCGGAGAGGGGAGGGATACGCAGTATTTT. It is translated as CASSLEASGEGRDTQYF.

This clonotype was seen repeatedly, ten times or more. This chain links TRBV4-3 with TRBJ2-5, with 7 bases lining up with TRBD2. Per germline, CDR1 LGHNA and CDR2 YSLEER. The CDR3 length is 16 residues. The ends lost 0 bases at V and 1 base at J; junction bases unmatched: 5. The DNA of the CDR3 is TGCGCCAGCAGCCAAGATATCGGCGGGGGCCAAGAGACCCAGTACTTC. Translated: CASSQDIGGGQETQYF.

This clonotype occurred many times. The chain has TRBV7-9 and TRBJ2-7, with D hard to call. CDR1 SEHNR and CDR2 FQNEAQ come from the germline V gene (reference sequence). Trimming took 0 bases from V and 2 from J, leaving 5 bases between them. The CDR3 covers 13 residues. CDR3 DNA sequence: TGTGCCAGCAGCTTAGCGTCCACCTACGAGCAGTACTTC. It yields the protein CASSLASTYEQYF. Full variable domain (outside the CDR3, taken from reference TRBV7-9 and TRBJ2-7): DTGVSQNPRHKITKRGQNVTFRCDPISEHNRLYWYRQTLGQGPEFLTYFQNEAQLEKSRLLSDRFSAERPKGSFSTLEIQRTEQGDSAMYLCASSLASTYEQYFGPGTRLTVT.

This clonotype showed up just a few times. The chain uses TRBV19 and TRBJ1-5; a possible D gene is TRBD1 (6 bases). Germline CDR1 reads LNHDA; CDR2 reads SQIVND (reference sequence). V was shortened by 6 bases and J by 1 base, with 19 bases between the two germline ends. The CDR3 consists of 17 residues. The CDR3 DNA is TGTGCCAGTAGCCCCCTTACAGGGCGGGGCAGCAATCAGCCCCAGCATTTT. It is translated as CASSPLTGRGSNQPQHF.

This clonotype was found many times. The chain employs TRBV20-1 and TRBJ2-5; the D is unclear. Trimming shortened V by 2 bases and J by 4 bases, and 8 bases separated the two germline ends. The CDR3 is 12 amino acids. Per the germline V gene, CDR1 is DFQATT and CDR2 is SNEGSKA (reference sequence). The chain's CDR3 is CSARRERETQYF. CDR3 bases: TGCAGTGCTAGAAGGGAAAGAGAGACCCAGTACTTC.

The chain joins TRBV28 to TRBJ2-1; D gene ambiguous. The CDR3 contains 15 residues. Trimming left V 8 bases short and J 3 bases short, with 17 bases between. The germline V gene encodes CDR1 MDHEN and CDR2 SYDVKM. The DNA of the CDR3 is TGTGCCAGCTCGAAGGGTGGGATATACTACAATGAGCAGTTCTTC. Translating it yields CASSKGGIYYNEQFF.

This clonotype was found many times. The CDR3 DNA follows: TGTGCCAGCACGAGGGACCTGGGGCAGTATTTT. Translation gives CASTRDLGQYF. V is TRBV12-3 or TRBV12-4 and J is TRBJ2-3; D tentatively reads TRBD1 or TRBD2 (5 bases each). The CDR3 runs 11 residues. V gave up 7 bases and J gave up 11 bases, with 13 bases separating them.

The chain is built from TRBV29-1 and TRBJ2-7, with D tentatively TRBD1 (6 bases). CDR1 is SQVTM and CDR2 is ANQGSEA in the germline V gene. Deletions cut 6 bases from V and 2 bases from J, with 14 bases between. CDR3 size: 13 residues. Here the CDR3 DNA reads TGCAGCGTAGCCCGGGACAAAGCCTACGAGCAGTACTTC. Amino acid sequence: CSVARDKAYEQYF.

Many counts were recorded for this clonotype. This chain links TRBV7-2 with TRBJ1-1, with D possibly being TRBD1 (5 bases). Trimming took 1 base from V and 4 from J, leaving 13 bases between them. Germline assignment: CDR1 SGHTA and CDR2 FQGNSA. This CDR3 contains 15 residues. The CDR3 nucleotides are TGTGCCAGCAGCTTAGGGGTCTGGCAGGGCACTGAAGCTTTCTTT. As protein: CASSLGVWQGTEAFF.

In this sample, this clonotype turned up many times. The chain recombines TRBV7-2 with TRBJ2-3; TRBD1 aligns across 9 bases. The CDR3 is 17 amino acids. The V gene's germline CDR1 is SGHTA and CDR2 FQGNSA. Trimming cost V 2 bases and J 1 base; bases outside gene matches: 7. CDR3 DNA: TGTGCCAGCAGCTTACCATTGGACAGGGGAGGCACAGATACGCAGTATTTT. Protein: CASSLPLDRGGTDTQYF.

Turning to this clonotype: This could be a read error, since a much larger clone is one nucleotide away. This chain connects TRBV5-1 to TRBJ1-2, with 9 bases lining up with TRBD1. Germline V CDR1 and CDR2: SGHRS, YFSETQ. The CDR3 spans 14 residues. CDR3 nucleotide sequence: TGCGTCAGCAGCTCCCCGGGGACAGGGTATGGCTACACCTTC. Its translation is CVSSSPGTGYGYTF.

This clonotype was recorded at least ten times. The chain joins TRBV29-1 to TRBJ2-7; D is unclear. The CDR3 runs to 11 residues. V was pared by 4 bases and J by 5 bases, with 9 bases between. Looked up from germline, CDR1 is SQVTM and CDR2 is ANQGSEA. The CDR3 DNA is TGCAGCGTTGTAGTCTGGGACGAGCAGTACTTC. Encoded protein: CSVVVWDEQYF.